One T cell receptor beta chain is described in this entry. Trimming removed 0 bases at V and 5 bases at J, with 8 bases between. Germline lookup yields CDR1 SGHRS and CDR2 YFSETQ. There are 14 residues in the CDR3. The data belong to a study of T-cell reconstitution after alpha-beta-depleted transplantation in children. Unique molecular identifiers were incorporated when the TCRbeta library was constructed. TCRdb recomputed calls from the PCR reads with MiXCR, one row per CDR3 protein. Found here are 640,000 or so distinct CDR3 sequences, around a sixth of them singletons; the top ten hold 0.85% to 1.3%.

The receptor comes from a human donor who donated a stem cell graft to a child with acute myeloid leukemia. This sequence joins TRBV5-1 and TRBJ1-4; D is unclear. The material was PBMCs from the stem cell graft donor, obtained from the stem cell graft. CDR3 in DNA: TGCGCCAGCAGCTTGGTAGCAGCGAATGAAAAACTGTTTTTT. Amino acid sequence: CASSLVAANEKLFF. Looking up the rest from reference TRBV5-1 and TRBJ1-4 gives the full variable domain: KAGVTQTPRYLIKTRGQQVTLSCSPISGHRSVSWYQQTPGQGLQFLFEYFSETQRNKGNFPGRFSGRQFSNSRSEMNVSTLELGDSALYLCASSLVAANEKLFFGSGTQLSVL.